The clone carrying this T cell receptor (beta chain) was counted only a few times. This record belongs to a study of CD8+CD57+ T cells in acquired aplastic anemia. Genomic DNA, the template, was used for profiling of the TCR beta VDJ and CDR3. TCRdb passed the reads through MiXCR, listing each CDR3 protein once. The sample consists of roughly 240,000 distinct CDR3 sequences, roughly half of them appearing once. Those patients picked for sequencing had displayed CD8+CD57+ cell expansion on flow cytometry. The V gene end was trimmed by 6 bases and the J gene end by 1 base; junction bases not matched to a gene: 10. Germline V gives CDR1 SGHRS, CDR2 YFSETQ. The CDR3 has 17 residues.

This receptor was taken from a human donor with aplastic anemia. The V and J genes are TRBV5-1 and TRBJ2-2, with 9 bases aligning to TRBD1. Input material: sorted CD4+, CD8+, or CD8+CD57+ T cells (not recorded which) from PBMCs. The CDR3 coding sequence is TGCGCCAGCAAGTACCTAGGACAGGGGAGGAACACCGGGGAGCTGTTTTTT. It yields the protein CASKYLGQGRNTGELFF.